Sequencing of this T cell receptor (beta chain) was carried out in a study of OX40 agonist ivuxolimab in advanced cancers. V lost 3 bases and J lost 4; bases outside the gene matches: 2. CDR1 LNHDA and CDR2 SQIVND come from the germline V gene (reference sequence). The CDR3 length is 14 residues. This clone appeared a few times. Its specificity is not known. Points from the study as a whole: No antigen was identified for the clonally expanded peripheral T cells.

Profiling relied on immunoSEQ multiplex PCR, and the TCRdb table lists in-frame clones only, not all of them. The table lists approximately 89,000 clones, roughly 89% of them singletons. The TCR originated in an adult with an advanced solid tumor such as melanoma, head and neck, liver or kidney cancer. The chain joins TRBV19 to TRBJ1-5, with 8 nucleotides matching TRBD1. Sequenced here: CD4+ or CD8+ T cells sorted from blood, sampled in a trial of the OX40 agonist ivuxolimab. The CDR3 DNA follows: TGTGCCAGTAGTATTGGGACAGGTAATCAGCCCCAGCATTTT. The encoded protein is CASSIGTGNQPQHF.